The clone carrying this T cell receptor beta chain has only a few counts. Its target is not known. V shed 5 bases, J shed 6 bases, and the junction held 6 bases outside the gene matches. The CDR3 sequence is 13 residues long. The germline gives CDR1 DFQATT, CDR2 SNEGSKA (reference sequence). The data are from a study of T-cell reconstitution after alpha-beta-depleted transplantation in children. Preparing the TCRbeta library involved the use of unique molecular identifiers. MiXCR, applied by TCRdb to the PCR reads, yields one record per CDR3 protein. The sample lists 500,000 to 650,000 distinct CDR3 sequences; around 13% were seen once. Overall study findings and caveats: T-cell counts and diversity at one year following transplant were attributed mainly to newly produced T cells.

This sequence originates from a male patient between 5 and 17 years old who had a stem cell transplant for acute myeloid leukemia, so the T cells may come from the graft donor. This sample comprised PBMCs, mostly from graft donor cells, obtained 360 days after TCRalphabeta/CD19-depleted stem cell transplant. The genes are TRBV20-1 and TRBJ2-1; TRBD2 matches at 8 bases. CDR3 in DNA: TGCAGTGCTCCGGGAGGGGGTCCCAATGAGCAGTTCTTC. This sequence encodes CSAPGGGPNEQFF.